These T cell receptor beta chains were read from a single sample in a study of T cells in Graves' hyperthyroidism and ophthalmopathy. TCRdb processed the multiplex PCR reads anew with MiXCR; each CDR3 protein has one entry. The sample includes hundreds of thousands of distinct CDR3 sequences, 15% to 20% of them seen just once. Sample: blood. Receptors were obtained from a middle-aged man with Graves' ophthalmopathy. Each CDR3 is given with its conserved first and last residue. The D gene is left open where the match is weak. Only some rows state a clone size, as once, few, many or a class for expanded clones.

d_call,clone_size,v_call,j_call,cdr3_nt,cdr3_aa
.,many,TRBV12-3/TRBV12-4,TRBJ1-1,TGTGCCAGCAGTTTAAGGGGGGCGGGAATGAACACTGAAGCTTTCTTT,CASSLRGAGMNTEAFF
.,.,TRBV24-1,TRBJ1-5,TGTGCCACCAGTGATCGAGGGACTGCGTGGCCCCAGCATTTT,CATSDRGTAWPQHF
TRBD2,.,TRBV3-1,TRBJ2-5,TGTGCCAGCAGCCAAGACCTAGCGGGAGCTGAGACCCAGTACTTC,CASSQDLAGAETQYF
.,.,TRBV6-5,TRBJ1-2,TGTGCCAGCAGTTACGATGGGGATGCTGGTGGCTACACCTTC,CASSYDGDAGGYTF
TRBD1,once,TRBV4-1,TRBJ1-1,TGCGCCAGCAGCCACAGACAGGGGGTGAACACTGAAGCTTTCTTT,CASSHRQGVNTEAFF
.,.,TRBV28,TRBJ2-1,TGTGCCAGCAGCAAAAGCAGGGAGCAGTTCTTC,CASSKSREQFF
.,once,TRBV5-1,TRBJ2-1,TGCGCCAGCAGCTCCCAGGGAGTTTCCTACAATGAGCAGTTCTTC,CASSSQGVSYNEQFF
.,many,TRBV6-5,TRBJ2-1,TGTGCCAGCAGTTACACGCCGGGACACAAGCAGTTCTTC,CASSYTPGHKQFF
.,few,TRBV5-1,TRBJ1-5,TGCGCCAGCAGCTTCGGGGGGTATAATCAGCCCCAGCATTTT,CASSFGGYNQPQHF
.,once,TRBV28,TRBJ2-1,TGTGCCAGCAGTTTGAAGGGGGGCTGGAATAAGCAGTTCTTC,CASSLKGGWNKQFF
.,.,TRBV12-5,TRBJ1-6,TGTGCTAGTGGTTCTCATCCCAATTCACCCCTCCACTTT,CASGSHPNSPLHF
TRBD2,.,TRBV30,TRBJ2-5,TGTGCCTGGAGTGCCGGGACTAGCGGGAATCAAGAGACCCAGTACTTC,CAWSAGTSGNQETQYF
TRBD1,.,TRBV19,TRBJ2-3,TGTGCCAGTAGTCTGGGACAGCAGAAGGATACGCAGTATTTT,CASSLGQQKDTQYF
TRBD2,.,TRBV6-5,TRBJ2-3,TGTGCCAGCAGTTTCGGGGTTAGCGGGGTGGCAGATACGCAGTATTTT,CASSFGVSGVADTQYF
.,.,TRBV29-1,TRBJ1-2,TGCATCCCCTCGGACCCCTGTTCCGGTGGCTACACCTTC,CIPSDPCSGGYTF
TRBD1,.,TRBV10-3,TRBJ2-3,TGTGCCATCAGTGAGACCCCGGGGACAGGGTCAGATACGCAGTATTTT,CAISETPGTGSDTQYF
TRBD2,many,TRBV12-3/TRBV12-4,TRBJ2-3,TGTGCCAGCAGTTCGACGACCCCTACTAGCGGGGGCACAGATACGCAGTATTTT,CASSSTTPTSGGTDTQYF
TRBD2,few,TRBV18,TRBJ2-1,TGTGCCAGCTCACTTGACCTAGCGGGAGCGGGCGACAATGAGCAGTTCTTC,CASSLDLAGAGDNEQFF
.,few,TRBV9,TRBJ1-2,TGTGCCAGCAGCGTCGGGACCTATGGCTACACCTTC,CASSVGTYGYTF
.,many,TRBV5-1,TRBJ2-7,TGCGCCAGCAGCAGGGACACAATTGATAAGCCCTACGAGCAGTACTTC,CASSRDTIDKPYEQYF
.,once,TRBV6-1,TRBJ1-4,TGTGCCAGCAGCCCCCAGATCACCGGGGAAAAACTGTTTTTT,CASSPQITGEKLFF
.,.,TRBV7-9,TRBJ2-2,TGTGCCAGCAGCTTAGGACTCCCAGGTACCACCGGGGAGCTGTTTTTT,CASSLGLPGTTGELFF
TRBD1,.,TRBV18,TRBJ2-7,TGTGCCAGCAGTTACCGGGACAGCGCCTACGAGCAGTACTTC,CASSYRDSAYEQYF
.,few,TRBV12-3/TRBV12-4,TRBJ1-5,TGTGCCAGCAGTTTGGAGAGACTCAATCAGCCCCAGCATTTT,CASSLERLNQPQHF
TRBD2,.,TRBV27,TRBJ2-4,TGTGCCAGCAGTCAGTCCAAGCGGGAGGTCACCAAAAACATTCAGTACTTC,CASSQSKREVTKNIQYF
TRBD1,many,TRBV6-1,TRBJ1-5,TGTGCCAGCAGTTCCAGCTGGACAGGGGTCAATCAGCCCCAGCATTTT,CASSSSWTGVNQPQHF
.,many,TRBV3-1,TRBJ2-2,TGTGCCAGCAGCCTCCCTAGGGACACCGGGGAGCTGTTTTTT,CASSLPRDTGELFF
.,few,TRBV7-2,TRBJ2-5,TGTGCCAGCAGCTTAGCAGTAGCGGCTAGGGAGACCCAGTACTTC,CASSLAVAARETQYF
.,many,TRBV12-3/TRBV12-4,TRBJ2-7,TGTGCCAGCAGTTTCAGCCAGAGCTCCTACGAGCAGTACTTC,CASSFSQSSYEQYF
.,few,TRBV7-9,TRBJ2-7,TGTGCCAGCAGCATGGGGAGACCCTACGAGCAGTACTTC,CASSMGRPYEQYF
TRBD2,once,TRBV18,TRBJ2-7,TGTGCCAGCTCACCCGGGACTAGCGAGGACGAGCAGTACTTC,CASSPGTSEDEQYF
TRBD1,.,TRBV10-3,TRBJ2-2,TGTGCCATCAGTCCGACAGGGGTTACCCCGACCGGGGAGCTGTTTTTT,CAISPTGVTPTGELFF
.,.,TRBV3-1,TRBJ2-1,TGTGCCAGCAGCCCGGACTGGGTCAATGAGCAGTTCTTC,CASSPDWVNEQFF
TRBD2,.,TRBV9,TRBJ2-2,TGTGCCAGCAGCGTCCCGACTAGCGGACCGAACACCGGGGAGCTGTTTTTT,CASSVPTSGPNTGELFF
TRBD2,.,TRBV19,TRBJ2-2,TGTGCCAGTAGTATGCGGACTAGCGGGAGAGTGGGGACCGGGGAGCTGTTTTTT,CASSMRTSGRVGTGELFF
TRBD1,few,TRBV4-2,TRBJ2-3,TGTGCCAGCAGCCAGCGGACAGGGCCTTCCACAGATACGCAGTATTTT,CASSQRTGPSTDTQYF
TRBD2,few,TRBV18,TRBJ2-7,TGTGCCAGCTCACCACCGGGCGGGGGAGCCACCTACGAGCAGTACTTC,CASSPPGGGATYEQYF
.,few,TRBV28,TRBJ1-6,TGTGCCAGCAGTGACCTCTCGGGGGGACCCCTCCACTTT,CASSDLSGGPLHF
.,.,TRBV20-1,TRBJ2-7,TGCAGTGCCCCGAGGCGGGGATACGGCTACGAGCAGTACTTC,CSAPRRGYGYEQYF
.,few,TRBV7-6,TRBJ2-3,TGTGCCAGCAGCCTTACAAGGGAGACAGATACGCAGTATTTT,CASSLTRETDTQYF
TRBD2,many,TRBV2,TRBJ2-3,TGTGCCAGCAGAGCGACTAGCATCCGCACAGATACGCAGTATTTT,CASRATSIRTDTQYF
.,few,TRBV7-9,TRBJ2-2,TGTGCCAGCAGATCCGGGGGGGAGCTGTTTTTT,CASRSGGELFF
TRBD2,.,TRBV6-1,TRBJ2-7,TGTGCCAGCAGTTCGGGACTAGTATACGAGCAGTACTTC,CASSSGLVYEQYF
TRBD1,few,TRBV20-1,TRBJ1-2,TGCAGTGCTAGCCCCGGGACAGGGGTCCCATACACCTTC,CSASPGTGVPYTF
.,many,TRBV7-9,TRBJ1-3,TGTGCCAGCTCACCAACAGGGTCCGGAAACACCATATATTTT,CASSPTGSGNTIYF